This T cell receptor (beta chain) was identified in a study of Tregs in tolerant kidney transplant recipients. Libraries were prepared by immunoSEQ multiplex PCR; TCRdb keeps only in-frame clonotypes and omits some of them. The sample lists some 20,000 clones, less than 70% occurring once. The ends were cut back, 0 bases at V and 0 bases at J, with 11 bases in the middle. This CDR3 is built from 16 residues. Germline CDR1 SGHDN, CDR2 FVKESK. A remark on this clone: The antigen is unknown.

The gene calls are TRBV14 and TRBJ1-1; D remains unclear. The TCR sequence derives from a human donor in good health. Sequenced sample: Tregs from blood cultured with allogeneic cells. CDR3 sequence reads: CASSQDRFRMNTEAFF. CDR3 DNA: TGTGCCAGCAGCCAAGATCGTTTCAGGATGAACACTGAAGCTTTCTTT.